The T cell receptor (beta chain) under discussion was sequenced for a study of T cells in Graves' hyperthyroidism and ophthalmopathy (dated by TCRdb to the late 2010s). Looking at the study overall: To identify distinguishing TCR V-J signatures, a discovery cohort of about 100 patients was used, comprising 40 to 45 with Graves' ophthalmopathy and around 57 with stable Graves' hyperthyroidism. Whether ophthalmopathy could be predicted prospectively was tested in an independent validation cohort made up of roughly 20 hyperthyroidism patients plus 17 patients who later progressed to ophthalmopathy. The 90 to 100 discovery patients were randomly divided into training and test sets at a 7:3 ratio. In about six Graves' hyperthyroidism patients, the study also compared T-cell repertoires from thyroid tissue with T-cell repertoires from blood. Following sampling, methimazole starting at 30 mg daily was given to hyperthyroidism patients, and high-dose intravenous methylprednisolone was given to ophthalmopathy patients. The paper describes TCR Vbeta CDR3 sequencing of 135 peripheral blood samples, made up of fewer than 50 ophthalmopathy patients, roughly 80 hyperthyroidism patients and some 17 progressor patients.

Remarks on this clonotype: The antigen it binds to is not known. Base qualities were left out, and no much larger clone turns up one base away.

Patients with uncontrolled infections, other autoimmune diseases, pregnancy or lactation were excluded. Diagnoses were established on the basis of clinical symptoms, serum thyroxine and TRAb, thyroid ultrasound, and orbital computed tomography. Total RNA was extracted using Trizol reagent, and RNA quality was assessed on an Agilent 2100 Bioanalyzer. Broad study findings and their caveats: Blood samples also contained most of the expanded thyroid clonotypes (frequency above 0.001), which suggests that blood repertoires may reflect thyroid immune responses. During validation, the model predicted progression to ophthalmopathy a median of approximately 6 months ahead of onset, with roughly 65% sensitivity and about 72% specificity. Sample size was not statistically predetermined, and investigators were not blinded to group allocation. In cross-validation, a model built on a 13 V-J signature told ophthalmopathy apart from stable hyperthyroidism with under 90% sensitivity and approximately 81% specificity, and in testing the same model reached 80%/75%.

The TCR beta CDR3 regions were amplified from the RNA transcripts. For the first round of RT-PCR on the TCR CDR3, the HTBI primer set was used together with the Qiagen OneStep RT-PCR kit. Libraries were constructed in a second round of multiplex PCR, after which size selection and purification were performed. Libraries were sequenced paired-end with 100 bp reads on an Illumina HiSeq2000. The published analysis was carried out like this. Raw data were processed with SOAPnuke, discarding reads with adapters, uncalled bases, mean Phred below 15, or no exact constant-primer or identifier match. High-quality paired reads were merged with COPE v1.2.5, and unique nucleotide sequences were defined as clonotypes. Clonotypes were aligned to IMGT TRBV, TRBD and TRBJ reference segments using MiTCR v1.1. The analysis included only V-J combinations with a frequency above 0.0001, which together covered roughly 99% of the repertoires. The TCS score was defined as the ratio of F50 (clonal expansion) to E x V (chaos), calculated using BLOSUM62-based TCRdist between CDR3 peptides within each V-J. Welch's t-statistics and random forest reduced around 520 V-J features to 13, which were used in a naive Bayes classifier (R e1071). Thyroid-blood repertoire similarity was quantified with the Morisita-Horn index. TCRdb passed the public sequencing reads through fastp at Q25 and MiXCR, retaining productive beta sequences. Rows are combined by CDR3 protein, so each entry shows the most common genes and DNA. The V and J calls follow TCRdb's processing rather than the paper's. The sample table shows roughly 500,000 distinct CDR3 sequences, and 46% are seen once. The ten largest clones take up about 43% of the sample.

The cysteine opens and the phenylalanine closes a CDR3 of 14 amino acids. The kept DNA is CDR3 alone, 42 bases in frame from the first base. Based on the germline V gene, the CDR1 and CDR2 sequences are KGHSH and LQKENI. The junction carries 11 bases between V and J, which are trimmed by 3 bases and 5 bases respectively. The receptor's source is an adult woman with Graves' disease, either hyperthyroidism or ophthalmopathy (not recorded which). The chain links TRBV18 with TRBJ1-5; the best D guess is TRBD1, with 5 bases matching. The sequenced sample consisted of peripheral blood or thyroid tissue (not recorded which). DNA sequence: TGTGCCAGCTCACCGGTTGGGGGAGATCAGCCCCAGCATTTT. Its protein reads: CASSPVGGDQPQHF.